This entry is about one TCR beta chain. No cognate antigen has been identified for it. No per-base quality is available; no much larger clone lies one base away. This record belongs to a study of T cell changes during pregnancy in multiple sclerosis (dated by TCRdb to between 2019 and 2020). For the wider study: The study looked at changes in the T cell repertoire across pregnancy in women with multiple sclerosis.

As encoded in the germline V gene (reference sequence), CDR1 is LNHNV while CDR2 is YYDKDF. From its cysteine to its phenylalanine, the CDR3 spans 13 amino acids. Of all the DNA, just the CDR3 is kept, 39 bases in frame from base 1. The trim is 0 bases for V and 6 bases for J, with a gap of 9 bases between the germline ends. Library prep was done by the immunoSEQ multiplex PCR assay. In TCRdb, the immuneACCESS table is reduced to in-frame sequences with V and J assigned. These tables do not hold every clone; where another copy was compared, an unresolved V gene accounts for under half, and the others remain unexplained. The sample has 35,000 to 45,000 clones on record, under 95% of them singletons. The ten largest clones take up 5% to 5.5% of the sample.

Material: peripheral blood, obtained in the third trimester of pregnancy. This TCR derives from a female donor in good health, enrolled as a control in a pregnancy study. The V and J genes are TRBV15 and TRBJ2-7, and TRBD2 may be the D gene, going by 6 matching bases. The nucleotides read TGTGCCACCAGCAGAGATGGAGCGGGCGAGCAGTACTTC. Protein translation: CATSRDGAGEQYF.